This entry features one TCR beta chain sequence. This entry belongs to a study of blood T cell repertoires in COVID-19. Study summary: Sources were T cells, B-cell-depleted T cells, or PBMCs; the material itself was cDNA or gDNA.

Data came from immunoSEQ multiplex PCR; TCRdb stores just in-frame clones and leaves some out. The table has about 58,000 clones, 70% to 90% seen once. The CDR3 length is 14 residues. After removal of 6 bases from V and 8 bases from J, the junction contained 11 bases not matched to a gene. CDR1 and CDR2 from the germline V gene are MNHEY and SVGAGI. The sample was peripheral blood. The receptor was isolated from a woman aged 65 to 85 with active COVID-19. J is TRBJ1-2 and V is TRBV6-5; TRBD1 matches at 8 bases. This CDR3 is CASSPDRGGKGYTF. The CDR3, as DNA: TGTGCCAGCAGCCCCGACAGGGGAGGTAAAGGCTACACCTTC.